The entry below describes one T cell receptor (beta chain). This clone was picked up a small number of times. The antigen this receptor binds is unknown. No base quality information exists; no much larger clone differs at one position. Genomic DNA was extracted from sorted cells with the QIAGEN DNeasy Blood and Tissue Kit for TCRbeta CDR3 sequencing. Through immunoSEQ, high-throughput TCRbeta CDR3 sequencing was done commercially, including PCR amplification with internal controls and bias correction. The paper's processing steps were these. Unique productive TCRbeta sequences were defined by CDR3 nucleotide sequence where primers matched, and otherwise by CDR3 amino acid sequence together with Vbeta and Jbeta genes. Donor-reactive sequences were defined as at least 5-fold expanded in CFSE-low cells versus unstimulated cells, with frequency of at least 0.01% in CFSE-low cells. Repertoire divergence was quantified by Jensen-Shannon divergence using the top 100 TCRbeta sequences ranked by frequency. For any sample with multiple sequencing runs, sorting error was corrected in each run separately before the runs were pooled. The table was pulled from immuneACCESS by TCRdb, which kept in-frame rearrangements only. Such tables lose some clones; where checked, under half of the loss comes from unresolved V genes, and the rest has no known cause. V, J and clone size are taken as reported in that table, and D and trimming were inferred from the DNA itself. Counted in this sample were fewer than 3,500 clones; roughly 40% of them appeared once. The ten largest clones capture around 6.8% of the sample.

Healthy control blood came either as purchased buffy coats or from healthy volunteers. Healthy control blood was processed by Ficoll density gradient to PBMCs and cryopreserved; patient PBMCs were collected before and after transplant. The data derive from a study of Tregs in tolerant kidney transplant recipients (dated by TCRdb to about 2019). In the study overall: Sorted recipient Tregs were grown for around 15 days with irradiated activated donor B cells and IL-2, and the cultures were restimulated on day 11. Antibodies distinguished recipient from donor cells when sorting primary belatacept mixed lymphocyte reaction cultures. Once the B cell culture was finished, the cells were sorted into two populations: CD4+CD8-CD25+CD127- and CD4+CD8-4-1BB+CD40L-. Other Treg samples came from a roughly 3-day mixed lymphocyte reaction with belatacept, some followed by an approximately 5-day donor restimulation, before sorting recipient CD4+CD25+CD127- cells. Before combined kidney and bone marrow transplantation, this study identified donor-specific regulatory T cells using TCRbeta sequencing and then followed those same cells after transplant. Several methods of expanding Tregs specific for an allogeneic donor were compared by TCRbeta repertoire sequencing in 3 healthy controls. Activated donor B cells were generated over approximately 10 days on irradiated CD40L-expressing 3T3 cells with cyclosporin A and IL-4.

From V the trimming removes 3 bases and from J it removes 4 bases, while the gene matches leave 7 bases of the junction unaccounted for. Including cysteine and phenylalanine, the CDR3 has 16 amino acids. Just CDR3 DNA is preserved here, 48 bases in frame from base 1. CDR1 and CDR2 are read off the germline V gene as LGHNA and YNFKEQ. Results the study describes overall, beyond this receptor: Expanding Tregs with activated donor B cells appeared to identify the most biologically relevant and donor-specific TCRbeta repertoire. Biological reproducibility was not examined directly, but technical replication error appeared to be minimal. Because only a small number of patients were included, the study had limitations, and the results will need to be validated in larger populations as well as under other immunosuppression protocols.

Recombination linked TRBV4-2 to TRBJ2-4; 9 central bases correspond to TRBD1. This clonotype was sampled from a human donor in good health. The sequencing input was Tregs from blood grown in culture. The CDR3 region reads CASSHINRGHKNIQYF. In nucleotide form, the sequence is TGTGCCAGCAGCCACATTAACAGGGGGCATAAAAACATTCAGTACTTC.